The T cell receptor (beta chain) described here comes from a study of control samples from healthy donors and cancer patients. The CDR3 extends over 16 amino acids. The V gene's germline CDR1 is LGHNA and CDR2 YSLEER. The V segment lost 3 bases and the J segment 0 bases; nucleotides outside the gene matches: 5. Here immunoSEQ multiplex PCR was the method, and the copy in TCRdb shows in-frame clones only, minus some. Among 120,000 or so clones listed, over 85% were seen once. This sequence joins TRBV4-3 and TRBJ2-7; 10 bases fit TRBD2. Sequenced sample: blood. The origin of this receptor is a man aged 25-45 years in good health. The CDR3 DNA reads as TGCGCCAGCAGCCAGGCTAGCGGGGGATACTCCTACGAGCAGTACTTC. It codes for CASSQASGGYSYEQYF.